This entry lists 7 T cell receptor beta chains sequenced from one sample in a study of T cell responses to AZD1222 COVID-19 vaccine. Sequenced by immunoSEQ multiplex PCR; TCRdb stores in-frame clones only, minus some. Among 180,000 or so clones listed, approximately 90% were seen once. This material consisted of peripheral blood, taken 28 days after the second AZD1222 dose. These receptors came from an adult who received the AZD1222 COVID-19 vaccine.

The rearrangement uses TRBV27 and TRBJ1-4, with 7 bases that match TRBD1. After removal of 6 bases from V and 6 bases from J, the junction contained 16 bases not matched to a gene. The germline CDR1 and CDR2 sequences are MNHEY and SMNVEV (reference sequence). CDR3 length equals 17 residues. CDR3 protein: CASSHRDSTMAYEKLFF. The DNA for the CDR3 is TGTGCCAGCAGCCACCGGGACAGCACCATGGCTTATGAAAAACTGTTTTTT.

The table lists this clone with a count of one. The chain uses TRBV7-2 and TRBJ1-6, with a tentative D call TRBD1 (5 bases). CDR3 length: 16 residues. V gave up 1 base and J gave up 10 bases, with 17 bases separating them. The germline gives CDR1 SGHTA, CDR2 FQGNSA. This CDR3 reads CASSLELQGARSPLHF. CDR3 nucleotides: TGTGCCAGCAGCTTAGAACTCCAGGGTGCGCGATCACCCCTCCACTTT.

This chain connects TRBV10-3 to TRBJ1-2; D perhaps matches TRBD1 (5 bases). V was trimmed by 2 bases and J by 4 bases, leaving 11 bases between them. Germline V gene lookup returns CDR1 ENHRY and CDR2 SYGVKD. There are 14 residues in the CDR3. CDR3 residues: CAISEMGDGYGYTF. The DNA for the CDR3 is TGTGCCATCAGTGAGATGGGGGACGGCTATGGCTACACCTTC.

This chain uses TRBV6-5 with TRBJ2-3, with TRBD1 matching over 8 bases. This CDR3 has 15 residues. V shed 4 bases and J 6 bases; nucleotides not matched to a gene: 9. CDR1 MNHEY and CDR2 SVGAGI come from the germline V gene. CDR3 sequence: CASSSIDRGGDTQYF. In DNA form, the CDR3 reads TGTGCCAGCAGTTCCATTGACAGGGGTGGCGATACGCAGTATTTT.

The J gene is TRBJ1-6, the V gene TRBV4-1; 7 nucleotides align to TRBD1. Germline V gene lookup returns CDR1 MGHRA and CDR2 YSYEKL. The CDR3 spans 18 residues. Germline trimming cut 0 bases from V and 2 bases from J; bases unmatched to any gene: 7. Here the CDR3 DNA reads TGCGCCAGCAGCCAAGATTGGAGGGACAGAGCCTATAATTCACCCCTCCACTTT. Its protein is CASSQDWRDRAYNSPLHF.

CDR3 residues: CAWSVHGTGELFF. DNA for the CDR3: TGTGCCTGGAGTGTACACGGCACCGGGGAGCTGTTTTTT. The gene calls are TRBV30 and TRBJ2-2; no reliable D call. The CDR3 is 13 amino acids. Trimming removed 0 bases from V and 4 bases from J, with 6 bases in between. Germline loops: CDR1 GTSNPN, CDR2 SVGIG (reference sequence).

The chain links TRBV30 to TRBJ1-2; D unresolved. Looked up from germline, CDR1 is GTSNPN and CDR2 is SVGIG (reference sequence). V was pared by 3 bases and J by 4 bases, with 6 bases between. The CDR3 is 11 amino acids. The DNA of the CDR3 is TGTGCCTGGAGGCGGGCCTATGGCTACACCTTC. This codes for CAWRRAYGYTF.